The 17 T cell receptor beta chains reported below all come from one sample, sequenced in a study of cytomegalovirus exposure and HLA in healthy donors. PCR used 60 Vbeta primers and 13 Jbeta primers. The method was immunoSEQ multiplex PCR; TCRdb's version includes in-frame clones alone and lacks a portion of them. The sample yields 65,000 to 100,000 clones, 60% to 80% seen once. Sequencing was performed on PBMCs. The receptors come from a female donor in good health and CMV-seronegative.

The chain carries TRBV6-1 and TRBJ2-5; D is unclear. The V and J ends lost 7 bases and 9 bases respectively, with 15 bases between them. Germline values: CDR1 MNHNS, CDR2 SASEGT. The CDR3 is 12 residues long. CDR3 sequence (DNA): TGTGCCAGCACCATCCTTCCCCGGGCCCAGTACTTC. Its protein is CASTILPRAQYF.

V and J are TRBV28 and TRBJ1-2, with D perhaps matching TRBD1 (5 bases). Germline V lookup: CDR1 MDHEN, CDR2 SYDVKM. CDR3 length: 13 amino acids. V was pared by 2 bases and J by 7 bases, with 11 bases between. CDR3 nucleotide sequence: TGTGCCAGCAGTTTACCAGGGACTGGTGGCTACACCTTC. It is translated as CASSLPGTGGYTF.

Worth noting for this clone: An end of the junction does not agree with germline; a read error may underlie this. This chain connects TRBV5-5 to TRBJ1-2; 9 nucleotides align to TRBD1. The CDR3 has 13 amino acids. The germline V gene encodes CDR1 SGHKS and CDR2 YYEKEE (reference sequence). The CDR3 sequence: CASSLADRGSLFF. CDR3 in DNA: TGTGCCAGCAGCTTGGCGGACAGGGGCTCCCTCTTCTTC.

This rearrangement joins TRBV6-5 to TRBJ2-3, with 8 bases that match TRBD2. The CDR3 totals 14 residues. The V segment lost 2 bases and the J segment 4 bases; nucleotides outside the gene matches: 2. Germline lookup yields CDR1 MNHEY and CDR2 SVGAGI. CDR3 residues: CASSYGGRSDTQYF. CDR3 nucleotide sequence: TGTGCCAGCAGTTACGGCGGGAGGTCAGATACGCAGTATTTT.

V is TRBV2 and J is TRBJ1-1; 9 bases align to TRBD1. Germline V CDR1 and CDR2: SNHLY, FYNNEI. CDR3 length equals 13 residues. V lost 4 bases and J lost 8; bases outside the gene matches: 5. CDR3 nucleotides: TGTGCCAGCAGTGGCACCGGGACAGGGGAAGCTTTCTTT. It translates to CASSGTGTGEAFF.

The chain is built from TRBV19 and TRBJ2-7; the D gene is possibly TRBD1 (6 bases). Germline-derived CDR1 and CDR2 are LNHDA and SQIVND (reference sequence). The CDR3 extends over 15 amino acids. Trimming stripped 7 bases from V and 2 bases from J, with 18 bases between. CDR3 sequence reads: CASKGGFDRAYEQYF. CDR3 nucleotide sequence: TGTGCCAGTAAAGGGGGATTTGACAGAGCCTACGAGCAGTACTTC.

This clone appeared a few times. The chain has TRBV29-1 and TRBJ2-1; the D is unclear. Germline-derived CDR1 and CDR2 are SQVTM and ANQGSEA. Trimming stripped 4 bases from V and 3 bases from J, with 10 bases between. This CDR3 is built from 13 residues. CDR3 coding DNA: TGCAGCGTTGGGGCCTCAGACTACAATGAGCAGTTCTTC. Amino acids: CSVGASDYNEQFF.

V and J are TRBV4-3 and TRBJ1-1; D gene uncertain. The V gene's germline CDR1 is LGHNA and CDR2 YSLEER. The CDR3 is 15 amino acids. Trimming removed 1 base from V and 0 bases from J, with 9 bases in between. DNA for the CDR3: TGCGCCAGCAGCCAAGTGTTAGCGTTGAACACTGAAGCTTTCTTT. Protein: CASSQVLALNTEAFF.

This chain links TRBV19 with TRBJ1-5, with 7 bases lining up with TRBD1. CDR1 is LNHDA, CDR2 SQIVND, per germline (reference sequence). V trimming: 3 bases; J trimming: 2 bases; junction bases outside the gene matches: 7. The CDR3 totals 16 residues. The CDR3 here is CASSISGGDGNQPQHF. The CDR3 DNA reads as TGTGCCAGTAGTATTTCAGGGGGTGATGGCAATCAGCCCCAGCATTTT.

This clone has only one observation. The chain couples TRBV5-1 to TRBJ1-1; TRBD1 matches 8 bases. J was trimmed by 3 bases and V by 4 bases; bases with no gene match: 5. CDR1 SGHRS and CDR2 YFSETQ come from the germline V gene. The CDR3 contains 14 residues. The CDR3 sequence: CASSPGQAHTEAFF. In DNA form, the CDR3 reads TGCGCCAGCAGCCCGGGACAGGCCCACACTGAAGCTTTCTTT. The complete variable domain, with remaining parts taken from reference TRBV5-1 and TRBJ1-1, reads KAGVTQTPRYLIKTRGQQVTLSCSPISGHRSVSWYQQTPGQGLQFLFEYFSETQRNKGNFPGRFSGRQFSNSRSEMNVSTLELGDSALYLCASSPGQAHTEAFFGQGTRLTVV.

The CDR3 loop reads CAYRGLEETQYF. In DNA form, the CDR3 reads TGTGCCTACAGGGGGCTCGAAGAGACCCAGTACTTC. The genes are TRBV30 and TRBJ2-5, with TRBD1 matching over 9 bases. Germline-derived CDR1 and CDR2 are GTSNPN and SVGIG (reference sequence). This CDR3 region has 12 residues. The V segment lost 7 bases and the J segment 3 bases; nucleotides outside the gene matches: 3.

The chain uses TRBV29-1 and TRBJ2-1; no clear D. There are 13 residues in the CDR3. V gave up 6 bases and J gave up 12 bases, with 21 bases separating them. Germline CDR1 reads SQVTM; CDR2 reads ANQGSEA. The CDR3, as DNA: TGCAGCGTCGCCCTGCACCTGGGCTTTGGGCAGTTCTTC. Its translation is CSVALHLGFGQFF.

Only a few counts were recorded for this clone. The V call is TRBV6-7, the J call TRBJ2-1, with 10 bases aligning to TRBD2. TRBV6-7 is an open reading frame whose function is uncertain. The CDR3 runs 15 residues. V was pared by 7 bases and J by 7 bases, with 10 bases of the junction left unmatched. CDR3 sequence reads: CASKVRLAGDNEQFF. The CDR3 nucleotides are TGTGCCAGCAAGGTGAGACTAGCGGGTGATAATGAGCAGTTCTTC.

The CDR3 coding sequence is TGTGCCAGCAGCTTATTATTAGGGGGCAATGAGCAGTTCTTC. Its translation is CASSLLLGGNEQFF. The chain is built from TRBV7-2 and TRBJ2-1, with D tentatively TRBD1 (6 bases). The length of the CDR3 is 14 residues. Germline V gene sequence: CDR1 SGHTA, CDR2 FQGNSA. Trimming removed 2 bases from V and 6 bases from J, with 11 bases in between.

This clone has more than one count but fewer than ten. The chain couples TRBV6-1 to TRBJ2-3; a possible D gene is TRBD1 (6 bases). V shed 2 bases and J shed 3 bases, with 12 bases lying between them. The CDR3 runs to 15 residues. From germline, CDR1 is MNHNS and CDR2 SASEGT. CDR3 DNA: TGTGCCAGCAGTGAAACAGGGTCGAGGACAGATACGCAGTATTTT. Its translation: CASSETGSRTDTQYF.

The genes are TRBV30 and TRBJ2-3; a weak D match, TRBD2 (5 bases). CDR3 length equals 13 residues. Germline V lookup: CDR1 GTSNPN, CDR2 SVGIG (reference sequence). V lost 7 bases and J lost 2, with 13 bases in between. CDR3 sequence: CASSSFNTDTQYF. DNA for the CDR3: TGTGCCTCTAGCTCCTTTAACACAGATACGCAGTATTTT.

The CDR3 DNA reads as TGCGCCAGCAGCTTGGGGGGGGACCCCACTGAAGCTTTCTTT. Its translation is CASSLGGDPTEAFF. The chain has TRBV5-1 and TRBJ1-1; possibly TRBD1 for D (5 bases). With 0 bases removed from V and 4 bases from J, the gap between germline ends came to 10 bases. From germline, CDR1 is SGHRS and CDR2 YFSETQ. The CDR3 is 14 residues long.